This T cell receptor beta chain was found in a study of blood T cell repertoires in COVID-19. The method was immunoSEQ multiplex PCR; TCRdb's version includes in-frame clones alone and lacks a portion of them. This table has fewer than 200,000 clones, about 75% appearing once. The clonotype was recovered from a woman aged 45-65 years with active or convalescent COVID-19. The sequenced material came from peripheral blood.

The CDR3 DNA follows: TGTGCCAGCATCAGGTCGGATAGCAATCAGCCCCAGCATTTT. Translated: CASIRSDSNQPQHF. The chain couples TRBV6-6 to TRBJ1-5; D remains ambiguous. This CDR3 contains 14 residues. The ends were cut back, 7 bases at V and 0 bases at J, with 10 bases in the middle. Germline lookup yields CDR1 MNHNY and CDR2 SVGAGI (reference sequence).